One sample yielded the 26 T cell receptor beta chains listed below, sequenced in a study of cytomegalovirus exposure and HLA in healthy donors. PCR was performed using 60 Vbeta and 13 Jbeta primers. Measured with immunoSEQ multiplex PCR; TCRdb has only the in-frame clones, and not every one. The table lists under 170,000 clones, more than 75% of them singletons. Input material: PBMCs. Receptors were obtained from a human donor in good health.

This clone was detected once. V is TRBV27 and J is TRBJ2-3; D is possibly TRBD1 (6 bases). Trimming took off 5 bases at V and 5 bases at J, with 11 bases between the two ends. Germline V gives CDR1 MNHEY, CDR2 SMNVEV (reference sequence). The CDR3 covers 13 residues. The CDR3 DNA sequence: TGTGCCAGCAGTATCCCGACAGGAGATACGCAGTATTTT. This gives the protein CASSIPTGDTQYF.

The chain carries TRBV6-5 and TRBJ1-1, with D perhaps matching TRBD1 (6 bases). Between the trimmed V and J ends, which lost 5 bases and 0 bases, there was a span of 10 bases. CDR3 length equals 14 residues. Germline loops: CDR1 MNHEY, CDR2 SVGAGI. The chain's CDR3 is CASSIGGMNTEAFF. The CDR3 region has the DNA TGTGCCAGCAGTATAGGGGGTATGAACACTGAAGCTTTCTTT.

Only a few counts were recorded for this clone. This chain uses TRBV12-5 with TRBJ1-2; D uncertain. The CDR3 is made up of 14 amino acids. Deletions cut 5 bases from V and 3 bases from J, with 13 bases between. The germline CDR1 and CDR2 sequences are LGHNT and FRNRAP. The CDR3 sequence: CASGPPAGDYGYTF. For the CDR3, the DNA is TGTGCTAGTGGTCCCCCGGCGGGAGACTATGGCTACACCTTC.

The genes are TRBV2 and TRBJ1-4, with a weak D call TRBD1 (6 bases). V lost 8 bases and J lost 6, with 16 bases in between. Germline assignment: CDR1 SNHLY and CDR2 FYNNEI. CDR3 size: 14 residues. The CDR3 DNA follows: TGTGCCAGCGGGGGGGCCGCCGGAGATGAAAAACTGTTTTTT. Amino acids: CASGGAAGDEKLFF.

V usage is TRBV30 and J usage is TRBJ2-5; no definite D call. Trimming took off 4 bases at V and 1 base at J, with 4 bases between the two ends. Germline V lookup: CDR1 GTSNPN, CDR2 SVGIG (reference sequence). This CDR3 region has 11 residues. The CDR3 loop is CAWNSQETQYF. CDR3 sequence (DNA): TGTGCCTGGAACAGCCAAGAGACCCAGTACTTC. Supplemented by reference TRBV30 and TRBJ2-5, the full variable domain reads SQTIHQWPATLVQPVGSPLSLECTVEGTSNPNLYWYRQAAGRGLQLLFYSVGIGQISSEVPQNLSASRPQDRQFILSSKKLLLSDSGFYLCAWNSQETQYFGPGTRLLVL.

The chain has TRBV4-2 and TRBJ2-1; 9 nucleotides match TRBD2. The V segment lost 1 base and the J segment 3 bases; nucleotides outside the gene matches: 19. The CDR3 is 21 residues long. The germline V gene encodes CDR1 LGHNA and CDR2 YNFKEQ. CDR3 loop: CASSQGPGGGASETYYNEQFF. The CDR3, as DNA: TGTGCCAGCAGCCAAGGACCAGGCGGGGGGGCCTCCGAAACCTACTACAATGAGCAGTTCTTC.

CDR3 coding DNA: TGTGCCAGCAGCCTCGGGACTAGCGGGGGGCCCACAGATACGCAGTATTTT. Its translation: CASSLGTSGGPTDTQYF. V gene TRBV14 combines with J gene TRBJ2-3; 15 nucleotides match TRBD2. Germline V gives CDR1 SGHDN, CDR2 FVKESK. This CDR3 spans 17 amino acids. Germline trimming cut 4 bases from V and 2 bases from J; bases unmatched to any gene: 4. Together with reference TRBV14 and TRBJ2-3, the CDR3 gives the full variable domain: EAGVTQFPSHSVIEKGQTVTLRCDPISGHDNLYWYRRVMGKEIKFLLHFVKESKQDESGMPNNRFLAERTGGTYSTLKVQPAELEDSGVYFCASSLGTSGGPTDTQYFGPGTRLTVL.

This clone was observed a single time. CDR3 protein: CASSSTWANVLTF. CDR3 in DNA: TGTGCCAGCAGCTCAACATGGGCCAACGTCCTGACTTTC. The V and J genes are TRBV27 and TRBJ2-6; no firm D call. V was cut by 6 bases and J by 5 bases, with 8 bases left in between. The CDR3 covers 13 residues. Germline CDR1 reads MNHEY; CDR2 reads SMNVEV (reference sequence).

This clone has a single count. The chain is built from TRBV7-2 and TRBJ2-1; possibly TRBD2 for D (6 bases). This CDR3 contains 15 residues. CDR1 and CDR2 from the germline V gene are SGHTA and FQGNSA. Trimming took off 4 bases at V and 2 bases at J, with 12 bases between the two ends. The CDR3 nucleotides are TGTGCCAGCAGCTCGGGACTTAGGCCCTACAATGAGCAGTTCTTC. This sequence encodes CASSSGLRPYNEQFF.

This chain connects TRBV15 to TRBJ2-1; the D gene is possibly TRBD2 (5 bases). Per germline, CDR1 LNHNV and CDR2 YYDKDF (reference sequence). Trimming left V 1 base short and J 5 bases short, with 12 bases between. This CDR3 has 15 amino acids. CDR3 nucleotides: TGTGCCACCAGCAGAGCAATTGGACTGAACAATGAGCAGTTCTTC. Residues: CATSRAIGLNNEQFF.

The chain links TRBV27 to TRBJ1-4; D ambiguous. CDR1 and CDR2 from the germline V gene are MNHEY and SMNVEV (reference sequence). V lost 4 bases to trimming and J lost 8 bases, with 17 bases between them. This CDR3 region has 15 residues. CDR3 protein: CASSSAWEPGEKLFF. CDR3 DNA sequence: TGTGCCAGCAGTTCCGCTTGGGAGCCGGGGGAAAAACTGTTTTTT. Together with reference TRBV27 and TRBJ1-4, the CDR3 gives the full variable domain: EAQVTQNPRYLITVTGKKLTVTCSQNMNHEYMSWYRQDPGLGLRQIYYSMNVEVTDKGDVPEGYKVSRKEKRNFPLILESPSPNQTSLYFCASSSAWEPGEKLFFGSGTQLSVL.

This clone was detected only once. The J gene is TRBJ1-5, the V gene TRBV6-5; D may be TRBD1 (6 bases). Germline V gene lookup returns CDR1 MNHEY and CDR2 SVGAGI. The CDR3 runs 15 residues. The V gene lost 5 bases and the J gene lost 6 bases, with 17 bases spanning the gap. The CDR3 DNA sequence: TGTGCCAGCAGTAAATTCGGGGGGGGCGGTCAGCCCCAGCATTTT. Residues: CASSKFGGGGQPQHF.

The genes are TRBV9 and TRBJ2-6; a weak D match, TRBD1 (5 bases). The CDR3 totals 17 residues. Trimming stripped 0 bases from V and 0 bases from J, with 10 bases between. Germline V lookup: CDR1 SGDLS, CDR2 YYNGEE. DNA for the CDR3: TGTGCCAGCAGCGTAGAGGGGTCCTCCTCTGGGGCCAACGTCCTGACTTTC. As protein: CASSVEGSSSGANVLTF.

The J gene is TRBJ2-3, the V gene TRBV4-2; 10 bases agree with TRBD2. The CDR3 is made up of 19 amino acids. V lost 0 bases to trimming and J lost 2 bases; unmatched junction nucleotides: 11. In germline, CDR1 is LGHNA, CDR2 YNFKEQ. The CDR3 nucleotides are TGTGCCAGCAGCCAAGATTTGTCGGTAGCGGGGGGTCCCACAGATACGCAGTATTTT. It specifies CASSQDLSVAGGPTDTQYF.

The rearrangement links TRBV7-9 to TRBJ1-1; D gene ambiguous. Germline V lookup: CDR1 SEHNR, CDR2 FQNEAQ (reference sequence). The CDR3 totals 14 residues. Trimming shortened V by 5 bases and J by 1 base, and 11 bases separated the two germline ends. The chain's CDR3 is CASSPKAPNTEAFF. As DNA, the CDR3 is TGTGCCAGCAGCCCCAAAGCCCCGAACACTGAAGCTTTCTTT.

This chain uses TRBV18 with TRBJ1-4; D gene unclear. Trimming took 2 bases from V and 0 from J, leaving 10 bases between them. Germline assignment: CDR1 KGHSH and CDR2 LQKENI. This CDR3 has 16 amino acids. This chain's CDR3 is CASSPTYAPTNEKLFF. The DNA for the CDR3 is TGTGCCAGCTCACCAACATATGCCCCAACTAATGAAAAACTGTTTTTT.

The chain combines TRBV7-9 with TRBJ1-2; maybe TRBD1 (5 bases). The V gene's germline CDR1 is SEHNR and CDR2 FQNEAQ (reference sequence). CDR3 length equals 14 residues. V lost 5 bases to trimming and J lost 4 bases, with 14 bases between them. The CDR3 nucleotides are TGTGCCAGCAGCGTGGACACGGGGGGCTATGGCTACACCTTC. It codes for CASSVDTGGYGYTF.

The chain recombines TRBV7-9 with TRBJ1-2; D is ambiguous. V lost 5 bases to trimming and J lost 4 bases, with 17 bases between them. The CDR3 extends over 15 amino acids. CDR1 and CDR2 (germline): SEHNR, FQNEAQ (reference sequence). The CDR3 here is CASSLITEGSYGYTF. The CDR3 DNA reads TGTGCCAGCAGCCTTATCACGGAGGGCTCCTATGGCTACACCTTC.

The rearrangement uses TRBV2 and TRBJ1-2; D might be TRBD1 (5 bases). V was clipped by 6 bases and J by 3 bases, with 11 bases between them. The CDR3 has 13 amino acids. CDR1 and CDR2 from the germline V gene are SNHLY and FYNNEI. CDR3 in amino acids: CASRAPGDYGYTF. CDR3 DNA sequence: TGTGCCAGCAGAGCCCCGGGGGACTATGGCTACACCTTC.

The chain uses TRBV19 and TRBJ1-1, with a weak D call TRBD1 (5 bases). The CDR3 extends over 13 amino acids. Germline CDR1 is LNHDA and CDR2 is SQIVND (reference sequence). Trimming stripped 0 bases from V and 10 bases from J, with 12 bases between. CDR3 nucleotide sequence: TGTGCCAGTAGTATAGATCAGGGCCCTCGAGCTTTCTTT. This encodes CASSIDQGPRAFF. Full variable domain (remainder filled in from reference TRBV19 and TRBJ1-1): DGGITQSPKYLFRKEGQNVTLSCEQNLNHDAMYWYRQDPGQGLRLIYYSQIVNDFQKGDIAEGYSVSREKKESFPLTVTSAQKNPTAFYLCASSIDQGPRAFFGQGTRLTVV.

The rearrangement joins TRBV10-2 to TRBJ2-7; 9 nucleotides align to TRBD2. V lost 7 bases and J lost 0; bases outside the gene matches: 4. The germline CDR1 and CDR2 sequences are WSHSY and SAAADI. The CDR3 spans 14 residues. The CDR3 DNA reads as TGCGCCAGCAACCCTAGCGGGACCTCCTACGAGCAGTACTTC. It is translated as CASNPSGTSYEQYF.

V gene TRBV27 combines with J gene TRBJ1-5; D might be TRBD1 (6 bases). Deletions cut 6 bases from V and 2 bases from J, with 17 bases between. Per the germline V gene, CDR1 is MNHEY and CDR2 is SMNVEV (reference sequence). The CDR3 spans 16 residues. The CDR3 bases are TGTGCCAGCAGCCCGATCTCAGGGGTTGGCAATCAGCCCCAGCATTTT. This encodes CASSPISGVGNQPQHF.

The chain joins TRBV5-4 to TRBJ2-2; 14 nucleotides match TRBD2. The germline V gene has CDR1 SGHNT and CDR2 YYREEE (reference sequence). V lost 10 bases to trimming and J lost 1 base; unmatched junction nucleotides: 3. The CDR3 totals 15 residues. The CDR3 DNA reads TGTGCCCAGACTAGCGGGGGGGTGAACACCGGGGAGCTGTTTTTT. It yields the protein CAQTSGGVNTGELFF.

This clone has more than one count but fewer than ten. This sequence joins TRBV7-9 and TRBJ2-1; 7 positions match TRBD2. Per the germline V gene, CDR1 is SEHNR and CDR2 is FQNEAQ (reference sequence). The CDR3 covers 16 residues. J lost 6 bases, V lost 3 bases, and 11 bases had no gene match. The CDR3 DNA is TGTGCCAGCAGCTTGAAGGTCGGACTAGTGAGCAATGAGCAGTTCTTC. As protein: CASSLKVGLVSNEQFF. Together with reference TRBV7-9 and TRBJ2-1, the CDR3 gives the full variable domain: DTGVSQNPRHKITKRGQNVTFRCDPISEHNRLYWYRQTLGQGPEFLTYFQNEAQLEKSRLLSDRFSAERPKGSFSTLEIQRTEQGDSAMYLCASSLKVGLVSNEQFFGPGTRLTVL.

The V call is TRBV19, the J call TRBJ2-7; tentatively, D is TRBD1 (6 bases). Trimming removed 4 bases at V and 3 bases at J, with 13 bases between. Germline V gene data show CDR1 as LNHDA and CDR2 as SQIVND (reference sequence). This CDR3 comprises 14 residues. This CDR3 reads CASSTGTNLYEQYF. Here the CDR3 DNA reads TGTGCCAGTAGTACCGGGACAAACCTCTACGAGCAGTACTTC.

J is TRBJ2-5 and V is TRBV5-1; D may be TRBD1 (6 bases). CDR3 length: 14 residues. V was trimmed by 4 bases and J by 2 bases, leaving 12 bases between them. Germline loops: CDR1 SGHRS, CDR2 YFSETQ. CDR3 nucleotide sequence: TGCGCCAGCAGCGGGGGACACCCACAAGAGACCCAGTACTTC. Amino acid sequence: CASSGGHPQETQYF.